This TCR beta chain was sequenced for a study of beta chain features in type 1 diabetes. This clone was seen only a few times. Per the germline V gene, CDR1 is LNHDA and CDR2 is SQIVND (reference sequence). The CDR3 spans 14 residues. Trimming shortened V by 9 bases and J by 8 bases, and 22 bases separated the two germline ends. Expressed TCRB transcripts were sequenced after all isolated RNA was converted to cDNA. Assay used: immunoSEQ multiplex PCR; TCRdb lists only in-frame clones, some missing. Of 150,000 or so clones listed, 7% to 10% are singletons. Only one heparinised blood draw was taken per donor, and its volume averaged about 120 mL.

This sequence joins TRBV19 and TRBJ1-2, with TRBD1 as a possible D gene (5 bases). The TCR originated in a man aged 18 to 30 in good health. Sequenced sample: central memory CD4+ T cells from blood. The chain's CDR3 is CASGRGFRGDGYTF. CDR3 in DNA: TGTGCCAGCGGCCGTGGGTTCCGGGGGGACGGCTACACCTTC.